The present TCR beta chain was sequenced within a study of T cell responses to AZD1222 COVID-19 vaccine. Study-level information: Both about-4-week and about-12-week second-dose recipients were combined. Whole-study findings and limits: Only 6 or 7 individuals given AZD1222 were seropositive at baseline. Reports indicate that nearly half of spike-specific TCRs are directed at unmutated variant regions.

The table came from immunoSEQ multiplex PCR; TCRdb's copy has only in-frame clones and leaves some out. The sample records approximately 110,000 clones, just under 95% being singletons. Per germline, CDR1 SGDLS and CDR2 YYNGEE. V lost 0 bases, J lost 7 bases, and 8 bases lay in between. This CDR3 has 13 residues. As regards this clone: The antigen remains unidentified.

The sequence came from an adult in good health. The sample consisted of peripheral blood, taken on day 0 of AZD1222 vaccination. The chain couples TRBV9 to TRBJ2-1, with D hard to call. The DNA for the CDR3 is TGTGCCAGCAGCGTAGCAACTGGAAATGAGCAGTTCTTC. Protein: CASSVATGNEQFF. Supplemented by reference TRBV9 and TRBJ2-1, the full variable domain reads DSGVTQTPKHLITATGQRVTLRCSPRSGDLSVYWYQQSLDQGLQFLIQYYNGEERAKGNILERFSAQQFPDLHSELNLSSLELGDSALYFCASSVATGNEQFFGPGTRLTVL.